The 21 T cell receptor beta chains given below trace back to one sample, sequenced in a study of blood T cell repertoires in COVID-19. Generated by immunoSEQ multiplex PCR, the TCRdb table keeps only in-frame clones and is missing some. The sample lists over 400,000 clones; around 86% were seen once. The sample consisted of peripheral blood. The receptors were sampled from a woman aged 25 to 39 with active or convalescent COVID-19.

This rearrangement joins TRBV18 to TRBJ1-2, with D maybe TRBD1 (5 bases). Trimming took 2 bases from V and 5 from J, leaving 9 bases between them. CDR1 KGHSH and CDR2 LQKENI come from the germline V gene. The CDR3 totals 13 residues. This CDR3 reads CASSPSRGYGYTF. The DNA for the CDR3 is TGTGCCAGCTCACCAAGCCGGGGGTATGGCTACACCTTC. The whole variable domain, remainder taken from reference TRBV18 and TRBJ1-2, is NAGVMQNPRHLVRRRGQEARLRCSPMKGHSHVYWYRQLPEEGLKFMVYLQKENIIDESGMPKERFSAEFPKEGPSILRIQQVVRGDSAAYFCASSPSRGYGYTFGSGTRLTVV.

V usage is TRBV5-1 and J usage is TRBJ2-7; perhaps TRBD2 as D (5 bases). Trimming took 4 bases from V and 2 from J, leaving 10 bases between them. The germline V gene encodes CDR1 SGHRS and CDR2 YFSETQ. CDR3 length: 13 amino acids. The CDR3 loop reads CASSPMEAYEQYF. CDR3 DNA: TGCGCCAGCAGCCCCATGGAGGCCTACGAGCAGTACTTC. Full variable domain (missing parts from reference TRBV5-1 and TRBJ2-7): KAGVTQTPRYLIKTRGQQVTLSCSPISGHRSVSWYQQTPGQGLQFLFEYFSETQRNKGNFPGRFSGRQFSNSRSEMNVSTLELGDSALYLCASSPMEAYEQYFGPGTRLTVT.

The chain joins TRBV7-9 to TRBJ1-1; D gene uncertain. Trimming took off 3 bases at V and 5 bases at J, with 10 bases between the two ends. CDR3 length equals 13 residues. Germline V gives CDR1 SEHNR, CDR2 FQNEAQ (reference sequence). CDR3 coding DNA: TGTGCCAGCAGCTTCGGGATGCGAACTGAAGCTTTCTTT. The encoded protein is CASSFGMRTEAFF.

The chain employs TRBV5-6 and TRBJ1-2; D call uncertain. The V end lost 4 bases, the J end lost 4 bases, and 17 bases lay between the germline ends. Germline CDR1 is SGHDT and CDR2 is YYEEEE. This CDR3 has 15 residues. The CDR3 bases are TGTGCCAGCAGCAAAGACATACCCTTGGGCTATGGCTACACCTTC. It yields the protein CASSKDIPLGYGYTF.

The J gene is TRBJ1-1, the V gene TRBV6-5; D ambiguous. V dropped 8 bases and J dropped 8 bases, with 9 bases sitting between them. From germline, CDR1 is MNHEY and CDR2 SVGAGI. The CDR3 spans 10 residues. CDR3 in amino acids: CASRGLEAFF. The CDR3, as DNA: TGTGCCAGCCGGGGTCTGGAAGCTTTCTTT.

The chain links TRBV10-3 to TRBJ1-1, with 8 nucleotides matching TRBD1. Trimming at V came to 4 bases and at J to 3 bases, leaving 7 bases not matched to a gene. Germline CDR1 is ENHRY and CDR2 is SYGVKD. The CDR3 runs 15 residues. The CDR3 DNA sequence: TGTGCCATCAGTGTTGAGACAGGGGTTGACACTGAAGCTTTCTTT. It translates to CAISVETGVDTEAFF.

This chain uses TRBV15 with TRBJ2-3, with 10 bases identical to TRBD2. The CDR3 is made up of 17 amino acids. Per germline, CDR1 LNHNV and CDR2 YYDKDF (reference sequence). The trim removed 1 base at V and 2 bases at J, leaving 6 bases unmatched. The CDR3, as DNA: TGTGCCACCAGCAGAGTTGCAGCGGGAGGGACCACAGATACGCAGTATTTT. It codes for CATSRVAAGGTTDTQYF.

V gene TRBV2 combines with J gene TRBJ2-3, with D perhaps TRBD2 (6 bases). The V gene lost 5 bases and the J gene lost 0 bases, with 15 bases spanning the gap. The CDR3 has 16 amino acids. CDR1 is SNHLY, CDR2 FYNNEI, per germline. Written as DNA, the CDR3 is TGTGCCAGCAGTCCCTCCTTGCGGGGAAGCACAGATACGCAGTATTTT. This gives the protein CASSPSLRGSTDTQYF.

The chain links TRBV6-2 or TRBV6-3 to TRBJ2-1, with TRBD2 as a possible D gene (7 bases). The ends were cut back, 5 bases at V and 1 base at J, with 18 bases in the middle. CDR3 length equals 17 residues. Per germline, CDR1 MNHEY and CDR2 SVGEGT. The DNA for the CDR3 is TGTGCCAGCAGTCCGCGGGGGCGGGGCGGATCCTACAATGAGCAGTTCTTC. This codes for CASSPRGRGGSYNEQFF.

The chain carries TRBV5-4 and TRBJ2-5; 12 nucleotides match TRBD2. CDR3 length: 18 residues. Losses at the gene ends were 4 bases for V and 2 bases for J; bases not matched to a gene: 12. The germline V gene has CDR1 SGHNT and CDR2 YYREEE (reference sequence). As DNA, the CDR3 is TGTGCCAGCAGCCTAGGACTAGCGGGAACCCCTGGTCAAGAGACCCAGTACTTC. This encodes CASSLGLAGTPGQETQYF.

The rearrangement links TRBV4-2 to TRBJ2-3, with D possibly being TRBD2 (6 bases). The CDR3 is made up of 16 amino acids. Germline V CDR1 and CDR2: LGHNA, YNFKEQ. V lost 0 bases, J lost 0 bases, and 10 bases lay in between. This CDR3 is CASSQETGLSTDTQYF. As DNA, the CDR3 is TGTGCCAGCAGCCAAGAAACGGGACTTAGCACAGATACGCAGTATTTT.

The V gene is TRBV5-1, the J gene TRBJ2-1; tentative D call: TRBD1 (6 bases). The germline CDR1 and CDR2 sequences are SGHRS and YFSETQ. The CDR3 loop spans 16 amino acids. Trimming took 0 bases from V and 1 from J, leaving 11 bases between them. The CDR3 DNA is TGCGCCAGCAGCTTGGAGGGGACACAATCCTACAATGAGCAGTTCTTC. This sequence encodes CASSLEGTQSYNEQFF.

The chain carries TRBV5-1 and TRBJ2-6; perhaps TRBD1 as D (5 bases). The CDR3 runs 17 residues. Germline V gene lookup returns CDR1 SGHRS and CDR2 YFSETQ. V lost 0 bases to trimming and J lost 0 bases, with 10 bases between them. For the CDR3, the DNA is TGCGCCAGCAGCTTGGGGGGCGACGTCTCTGGGGCCAACGTCCTGACTTTC. It codes for CASSLGGDVSGANVLTF.

The chain is built from TRBV30 and TRBJ1-1; no reliable D call. The CDR3 loop spans 13 amino acids. CDR1 GTSNPN and CDR2 SVGIG come from the germline V gene (reference sequence). V lost 5 bases and J lost 0, with 10 bases in between. The CDR3 spells CAWGRRVNTEAFF. The CDR3 DNA sequence: TGTGCCTGGGGTAGGAGGGTGAACACTGAAGCTTTCTTT.

In DNA, the CDR3 is TGCGCCAGCAGCCCCGGGGTGGGAAAGTTCTTC. Protein: CASSPGVGKFF. The V gene is TRBV4-1, the J gene TRBJ2-1; maybe TRBD2 (5 bases). The ends were cut back, 4 bases at V and 14 bases at J, with 12 bases in the middle. Germline lookup yields CDR1 MGHRA and CDR2 YSYEKL. The CDR3 runs 11 residues.

This chain uses TRBV2 with TRBJ2-1, with 9 bases identical to TRBD2. J lost 1 base, V lost 2 bases, and 6 bases had no gene match. There are 17 residues in the CDR3. CDR1 is SNHLY and CDR2 is FYNNEI in the germline V gene. The CDR3 protein is CASSEFSGSPSYNEQFF. CDR3 coding DNA: TGTGCCAGCAGTGAATTTAGCGGGAGTCCTTCCTACAATGAGCAGTTCTTC.

V is TRBV19 and J is TRBJ2-5, with 12 bases lining up with TRBD1. After removal of 3 bases from V and 1 base from J, the junction contained 3 bases not matched to a gene. The CDR3 sequence is 16 residues long. Germline CDR1 LNHDA, CDR2 SQIVND (reference sequence). The CDR3 loop reads CASSIGTGGLQETQYF. The CDR3, as DNA: TGTGCCAGTAGTATTGGGACAGGGGGCCTCCAAGAGACCCAGTACTTC.

The rearrangement uses TRBV5-1 and TRBJ2-4, with D perhaps matching TRBD2 (5 bases). Germline CDR1 reads SGHRS; CDR2 reads YFSETQ. V dropped 2 bases and J dropped 3 bases, with 12 bases sitting between them. This CDR3 spans 15 amino acids. The CDR3 protein is CASSFNGVHKNIQYF. The CDR3 nucleotides read TGCGCCAGCAGCTTCAACGGGGTTCACAAAAACATTCAGTACTTC.

V and J are TRBV19 and TRBJ2-7; 9 bases agree with TRBD1. V lost 4 bases to trimming and J lost 5 bases; unmatched junction nucleotides: 9. Germline loops: CDR1 LNHDA, CDR2 SQIVND (reference sequence). The CDR3 sequence is 15 residues long. The CDR3 region is CASSTPGTGLDEQYF. The CDR3 DNA reads TGTGCCAGTAGTACACCAGGGACAGGGCTAGACGAGCAGTACTTC.

The chain has TRBV10-3 and TRBJ2-1; D unclear. This CDR3 has 15 residues. V lost 3 bases to trimming and J lost 8 bases, with 17 bases between them. Germline V gene lookup returns CDR1 ENHRY and CDR2 SYGVKD. The CDR3 DNA sequence: TGTGCCATCAGTGACCCCCGAATCCAGGCCCATGAGCAGTTCTTC. Encoded protein: CAISDPRIQAHEQFF.

The chain's CDR3 is CASSQLDRANTGELFF. CDR3 bases: TGTGCCAGCAGCCAGTTGGACAGGGCGAACACCGGGGAGCTGTTTTTT. V usage is TRBV4-2 and J usage is TRBJ2-2; 8 bases match TRBD1. V gave up 3 bases and J gave up 0 bases; unmatched junction bases: 3. The CDR3 sequence is 16 residues long. Germline-derived CDR1 and CDR2 are LGHNA and YNFKEQ.